Each of the 4 T cell receptor beta chains below was sequenced from the same sample in a study of blood T cells in healthy people across ages. Together with a sample-barcoded 5' primer, a J-beta primer mix was included in a second PCR lasting roughly 6 to 12 cycles. Using its own MiXCR run on the 5' RACE reads, TCRdb lists one record per CDR3 protein. The table includes 750,000 to 850,000 distinct CDR3 sequences, 25% detected once. These sequences were also reported in another study, on T cells of mothers and their children.

Sequencing input: blood. The receptors originated from a boy between 5 and 17 years old in good health.

This clonotype was seen a few times. The chain is built from TRBV20-1 and TRBJ2-1, with 8 nucleotides matching TRBD2. From germline, CDR1 is DFQATT and CDR2 SNEGSKA (reference sequence). This CDR3 has 15 amino acids. Trimming cost V 0 bases and J 0 bases; bases outside gene matches: 1. The CDR3 sequence is CSARDGTSSYNEQFF. The CDR3, as DNA: TGCAGTGCTAGAGATGGGACTAGCTCCTACAATGAGCAGTTCTTC.

This chain connects TRBV19 to TRBJ1-2; 9 nucleotides line up with TRBD1. Germline CDR1 is LNHDA and CDR2 is SQIVND (reference sequence). This CDR3 comprises 11 residues. V lost 11 bases to trimming and J lost 8 bases; unmatched junction nucleotides: 6. As DNA, the CDR3 is TGTGCCTCAACAGGGGGCGACGGCTACACCTTC. Translation gives CASTGGDGYTF.

This clonotype was detected only once. The chain has TRBV2 and TRBJ2-7; D perhaps matches TRBD2 (6 bases). The CDR3 has 14 residues. Trimming removed 8 bases at V and 2 bases at J, with 16 bases between. Germline V gives CDR1 SNHLY, CDR2 FYNNEI. The CDR3 sequence: CASLERAATYEQYF. CDR3 DNA: TGTGCCAGCCTGGAGCGGGCGGCCACCTACGAGCAGTACTTC. The full variable domain, rest sourced from reference TRBV2 and TRBJ2-7, is EPEVTQTPSHQVTQMGQEVILRCVPISNHLYFYWYRQILGQKVEFLVSFYNNEISEKSEIFDDQFSVERPDGSNFTLKIRSTKLEDSAMYFCASLERAATYEQYFGPGTRLTVT.

This clonotype has a handful of counts. The V gene is TRBV4-1, the J gene TRBJ2-5; 7 nucleotides match TRBD1. Matching the DNA end better, TRBJ2-1 makes the J call doubtful. CDR3 length: 12 amino acids. CDR1 and CDR2 (germline): MGHRA, YSYEKL. The CDR3 is CASSHRGNEQFF. In DNA, the CDR3 is TGCGCCAGCAGTCACAGGGGCAATGAGCAGTTCTTC.